This T cell receptor (beta chain) was identified in a study of CD8 T cells in ankylosing spondylitis. Researchers built TCR beta libraries using quantitative 5'-RACE with molecular barcodes. In TCRdb, the 5' RACE reads were re-called with MiXCR into one record per CDR3 protein. The sample yields about 440,000 distinct CDR3 sequences, 17% seen once. Study outcomes and limitations: About 8 highly homologous variants made up a TCR beta motif, and this motif appeared characteristic of ankylosing spondylitis blood. Clones linked with disease were CD8+ and fairly uncommon in the peripheral blood. Some motif variants had been reported before (in reactive arthritis synovial fluid and blood).

Trimming at V came to 4 bases and at J to 0 bases, leaving 7 bases not matched to a gene. CDR1 is WNHNN, CDR2 SYGVQD, per germline (reference sequence). The CDR3 spans 16 residues. A note on this clonotype: Its antigen is still unknown.

The chain recombines TRBV10-1 with TRBJ2-3; TRBD1 agrees at 7 bases. The origin of this receptor is a male donor with ankylosing spondylitis. Sequencing was done on a sample of blood, either unsorted or a sorted T cell fraction (not recorded which). This CDR3 is CASSASGTASTDTQYF. As DNA, the CDR3 is TGCGCCAGCAGTGCCTCCGGGACAGCTAGCACAGATACGCAGTATTTT.